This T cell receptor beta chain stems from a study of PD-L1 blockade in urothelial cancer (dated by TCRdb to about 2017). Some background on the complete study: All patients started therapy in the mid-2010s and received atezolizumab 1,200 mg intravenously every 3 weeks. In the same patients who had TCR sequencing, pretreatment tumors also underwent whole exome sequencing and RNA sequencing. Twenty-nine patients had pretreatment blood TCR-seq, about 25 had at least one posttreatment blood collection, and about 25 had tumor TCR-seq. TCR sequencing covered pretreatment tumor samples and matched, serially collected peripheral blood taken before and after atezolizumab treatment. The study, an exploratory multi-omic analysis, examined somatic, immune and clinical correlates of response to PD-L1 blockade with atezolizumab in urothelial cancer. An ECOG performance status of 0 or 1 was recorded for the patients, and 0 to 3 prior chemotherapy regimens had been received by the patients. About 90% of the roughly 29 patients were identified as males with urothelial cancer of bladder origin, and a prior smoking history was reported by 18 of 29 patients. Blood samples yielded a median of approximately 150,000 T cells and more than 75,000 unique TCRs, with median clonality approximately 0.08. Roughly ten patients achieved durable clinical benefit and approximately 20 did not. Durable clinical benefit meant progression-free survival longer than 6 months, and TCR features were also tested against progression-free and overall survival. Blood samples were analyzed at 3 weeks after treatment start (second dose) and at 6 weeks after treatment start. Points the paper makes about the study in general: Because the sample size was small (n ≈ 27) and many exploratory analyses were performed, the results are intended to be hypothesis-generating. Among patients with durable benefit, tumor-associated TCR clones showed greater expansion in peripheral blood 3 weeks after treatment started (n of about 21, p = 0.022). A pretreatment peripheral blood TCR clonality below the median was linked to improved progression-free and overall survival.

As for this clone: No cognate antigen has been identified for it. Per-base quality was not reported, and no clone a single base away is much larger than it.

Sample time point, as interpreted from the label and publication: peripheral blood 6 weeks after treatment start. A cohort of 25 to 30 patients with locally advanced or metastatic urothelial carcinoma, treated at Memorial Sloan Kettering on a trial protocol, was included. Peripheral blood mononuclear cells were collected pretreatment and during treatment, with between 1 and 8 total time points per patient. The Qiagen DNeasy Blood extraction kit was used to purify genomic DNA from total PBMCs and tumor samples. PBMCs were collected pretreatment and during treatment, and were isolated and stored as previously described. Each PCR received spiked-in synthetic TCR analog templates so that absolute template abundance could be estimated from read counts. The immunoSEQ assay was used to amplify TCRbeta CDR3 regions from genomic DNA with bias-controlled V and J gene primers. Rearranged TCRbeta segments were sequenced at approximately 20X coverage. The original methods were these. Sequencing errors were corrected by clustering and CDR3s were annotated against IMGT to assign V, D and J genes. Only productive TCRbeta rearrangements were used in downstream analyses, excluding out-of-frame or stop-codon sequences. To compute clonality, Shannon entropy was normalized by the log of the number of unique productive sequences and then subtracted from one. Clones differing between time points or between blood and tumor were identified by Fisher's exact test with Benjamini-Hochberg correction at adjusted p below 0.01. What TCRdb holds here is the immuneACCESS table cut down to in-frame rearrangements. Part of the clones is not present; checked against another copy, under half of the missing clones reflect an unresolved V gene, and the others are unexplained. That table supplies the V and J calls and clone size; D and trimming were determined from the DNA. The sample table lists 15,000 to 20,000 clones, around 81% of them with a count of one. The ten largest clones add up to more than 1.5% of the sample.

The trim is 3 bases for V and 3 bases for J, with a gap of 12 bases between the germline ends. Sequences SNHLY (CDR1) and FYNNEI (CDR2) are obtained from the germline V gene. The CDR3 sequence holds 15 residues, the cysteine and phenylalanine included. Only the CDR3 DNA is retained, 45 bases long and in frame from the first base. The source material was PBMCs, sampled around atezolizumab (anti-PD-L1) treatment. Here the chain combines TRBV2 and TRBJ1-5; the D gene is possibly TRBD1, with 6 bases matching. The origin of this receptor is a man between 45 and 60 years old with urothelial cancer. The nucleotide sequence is TGTGCCAGCAGTGACGGGGGGGCGTACAATCAGCCCCAGCATTTT. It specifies CASSDGGAYNQPQHF.